The 3 T cell receptor beta chains below were found in one sample sequenced in a study of shared clonotypes between healthy human individuals. The data were produced by immunoSEQ multiplex PCR, yet TCRdb's version contains in-frame clones alone and is incomplete. The sample includes some 1,900,000 clones, just under 95% of them seen just once. CD8 cells regarded as naive lacked CD45RO, were positively chosen for CCR7, and omitted terminally differentiated effector memory CD45RA+ cells. Sequencing used naive CD8+ T cells sorted from blood. The receptor set was obtained from a man between 18 and 35 years old in good health.

The DNA for the CDR3 is TGTGCCAGCAGCTTAGCCGCGGGGGGGCTTCTGGGAGAGACCCAGTACTTC. This gives the protein CASSLAAGGLLGETQYF. The gene calls are TRBV11-2 and TRBJ2-5; 9 bases line up with TRBD2. The trim removed 1 base at V and 4 bases at J, leaving 10 bases unmatched. The CDR3 sequence is 17 residues long. Germline CDR1 reads SGHAT; CDR2 reads FQNNGV.

V usage is TRBV18 and J usage is TRBJ1-4, with D tentatively TRBD1 (5 bases). V was trimmed by 6 bases and J by 5 bases, leaving 16 bases between them. The germline gives CDR1 KGHSH, CDR2 LQKENI. The CDR3 is 15 residues long. CDR3 sequence reads: CASSHGRDGNEKLFF. As DNA, the CDR3 is TGTGCCAGCTCTCACGGCCGGGACGGAAATGAAAAACTGTTTTTT.

J is TRBJ2-3 and V is TRBV14; D gene ambiguous. Germline CDR1 SGHDN, CDR2 FVKESK. The CDR3 loop spans 15 amino acids. With 0 bases removed from V and 1 base from J, the gap between germline ends came to 8 bases. The CDR3 protein is CASSQDVGGTDTQYF. The CDR3 region has the DNA TGTGCCAGCAGCCAAGATGTTGGGGGCACAGATACGCAGTATTTT.